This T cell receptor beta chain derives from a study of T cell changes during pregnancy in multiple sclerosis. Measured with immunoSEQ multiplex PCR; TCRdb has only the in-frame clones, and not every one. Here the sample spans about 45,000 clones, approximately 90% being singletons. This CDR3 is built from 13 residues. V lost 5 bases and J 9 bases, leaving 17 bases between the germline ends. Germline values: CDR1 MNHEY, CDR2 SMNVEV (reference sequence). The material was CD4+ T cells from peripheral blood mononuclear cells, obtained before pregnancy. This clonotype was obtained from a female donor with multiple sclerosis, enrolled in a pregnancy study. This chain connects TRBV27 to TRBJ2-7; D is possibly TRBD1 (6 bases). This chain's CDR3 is CASSNLLGAVQYF. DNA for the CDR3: TGTGCCAGCAGTAATCTTCTGGGGGCAGTGCAGTACTTC.